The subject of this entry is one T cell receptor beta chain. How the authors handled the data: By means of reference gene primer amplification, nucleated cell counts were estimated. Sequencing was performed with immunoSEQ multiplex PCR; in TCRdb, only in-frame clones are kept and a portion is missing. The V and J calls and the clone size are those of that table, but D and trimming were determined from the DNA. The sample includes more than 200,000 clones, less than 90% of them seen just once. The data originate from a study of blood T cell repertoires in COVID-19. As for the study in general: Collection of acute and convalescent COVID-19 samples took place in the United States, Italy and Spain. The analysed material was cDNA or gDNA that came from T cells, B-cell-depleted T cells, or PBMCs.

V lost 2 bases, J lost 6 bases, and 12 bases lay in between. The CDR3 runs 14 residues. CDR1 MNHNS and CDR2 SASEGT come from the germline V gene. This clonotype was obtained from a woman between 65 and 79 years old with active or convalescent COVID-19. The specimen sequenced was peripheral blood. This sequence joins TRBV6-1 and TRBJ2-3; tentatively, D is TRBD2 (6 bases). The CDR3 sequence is CASSEIPSVDTQYF. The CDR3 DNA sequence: TGTGCCAGCAGTGAAATCCCTAGCGTGGATACGCAGTATTTT.